This TCR beta chain was recorded in a study of T cells in Graves' hyperthyroidism and ophthalmopathy. Using RNA transcripts as the source, TCR beta CDR3 regions were amplified. First-round RT-PCR of the TCR CDR3 relied on the HTBI primer set. TCRdb fed the multiplex PCR reads into MiXCR, producing one record per CDR3 protein. Of 340,000 or so distinct CDR3 sequences listed, around 23% were seen once; the top ten hold around 45%. Study-wide results and limits: A 13 V-J signature model discriminated ophthalmopathy versus stable hyperthyroidism. A median about 7 months before onset, the model predicted ophthalmopathy.

Patients aged 18 to 65 had newly diagnosed hyperthyroidism that had lasted under 2 months. Each diagnosis drew on symptoms, thyroxine, TRAb, thyroid ultrasound and orbital computed tomography findings. This clonotype was found many times. The antigen remains undetermined. CDR3 size: 17 residues. Germline CDR1 reads ENHRY; CDR2 reads SYGVKD. Trimming pared 3 bases from V and 2 bases from J, leaving 17 bases between. The clonotype comes from a woman between 50 and 59 years old with Graves' hyperthyroidism. Material for sequencing was blood. The chain carries TRBV10-3 and TRBJ2-1; possible D gene TRBD2, 5 bases. In nucleotides, the CDR3 is TGTGCCATCAGTGACTCGAAGGTGGCGGGCCCCTACAATGAGCAGTTCTTC. Protein sequence: CAISDSKVAGPYNEQFF.